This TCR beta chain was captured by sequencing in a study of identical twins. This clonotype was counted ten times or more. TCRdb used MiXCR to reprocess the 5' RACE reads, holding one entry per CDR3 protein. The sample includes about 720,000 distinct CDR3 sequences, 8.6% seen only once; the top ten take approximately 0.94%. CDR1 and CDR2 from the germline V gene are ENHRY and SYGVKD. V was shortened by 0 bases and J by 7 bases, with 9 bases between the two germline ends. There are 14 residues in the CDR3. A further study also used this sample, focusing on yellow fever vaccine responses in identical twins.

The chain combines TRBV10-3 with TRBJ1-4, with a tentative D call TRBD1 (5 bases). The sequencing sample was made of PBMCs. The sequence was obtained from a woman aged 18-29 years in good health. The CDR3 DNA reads TGTGCCATCAGTGAGTCGTATGGGGGTGAAAAACTGTTTTTT. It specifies CAISESYGGEKLFF.